This T cell receptor beta chain appears in the sequencing data of a study of liver allograft versus peripheral blood T cells. Overall study: Transplanted-liver T cell receptor repertoires were compared with recipients' peripheral blood repertoires.

Study-wide findings and caveats: Peripheral blood T cell receptor repertoires reportedly differed from those found within liver allografts.

Remarks on this clonotype: The antigen remains undetermined.

From the reads, TCRdb called clonotypes with MiXCR, one entry per CDR3 protein. This table has about 5,300 distinct CDR3 sequences, around 15% appearing once. Germline loops: CDR1 DFQATT, CDR2 SNEGSKA (reference sequence). V lost 1 base, J lost 5 bases, and 11 bases lay in between. The CDR3 length is 13 residues. This chain uses TRBV20-1 with TRBJ1-1; a weak D match, TRBD1 (5 bases). The source of this sequence is a human patient who had a liver transplant. Among the T cells, some may be from the graft donor. CDR3 region: CSARGGKRTEAFF. CDR3 bases: TGCAGTGCTAGAGGGGGCAAGAGGACTGAAGCTTTCTTT.